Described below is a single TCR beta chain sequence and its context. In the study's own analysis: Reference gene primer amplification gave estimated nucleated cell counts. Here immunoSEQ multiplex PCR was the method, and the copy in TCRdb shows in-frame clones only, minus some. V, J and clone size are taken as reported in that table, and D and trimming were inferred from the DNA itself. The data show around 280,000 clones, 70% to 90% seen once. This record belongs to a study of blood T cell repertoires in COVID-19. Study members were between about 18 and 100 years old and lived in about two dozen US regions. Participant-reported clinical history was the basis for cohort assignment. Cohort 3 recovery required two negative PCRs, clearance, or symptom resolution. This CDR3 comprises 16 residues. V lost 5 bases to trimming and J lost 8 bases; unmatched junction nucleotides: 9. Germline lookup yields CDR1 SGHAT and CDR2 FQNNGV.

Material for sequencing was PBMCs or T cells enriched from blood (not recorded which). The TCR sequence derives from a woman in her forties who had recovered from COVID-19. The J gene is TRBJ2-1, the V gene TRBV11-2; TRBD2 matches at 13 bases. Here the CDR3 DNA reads TGTGCCAGCAGCCCGGGACTAGCGGGACAAGGGTATGAGCAGTTCTTC. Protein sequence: CASSPGLAGQGYEQFF. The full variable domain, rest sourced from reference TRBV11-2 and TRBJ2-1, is EAGVAQSPRYKIIEKRQSVAFWCNPISGHATLYWYQQILGQGPKLLIQFQNNGVVDDSQLPKDRFSAERLKGVDSTLKIQPAKLEDSAVYLCASSPGLAGQGYEQFFGPGTRLTVL.